The TCR beta chain under discussion was sequenced for a study of T cell repertoires in cytomegalovirus infection. Overall study: TCR beta signatures that were public indicated CMV infection and matching HLA type. Study-level points and caveats: Of the TCR beta families, the public ones yielded a cumulative frequency that identified carriers of CMV plus the relevant HLA.

This clonotype was picked up a small number of times. Its matching antigen is unknown. Each CDR3 protein is one row after TCRdb ran MiXCR on the reads. Of 310,000 or so distinct CDR3 sequences in the sample, about 17% are singletons; the top ten hold approximately 12%. CDR3 length: 16 residues. The germline V gene has CDR1 KGHSH and CDR2 LQKENI. The V end lost 0 bases, the J end lost 6 bases, and 15 bases lay between the germline ends. The TCR was taken from a human donor in good health (CMV status not recorded). Some clones in this sample may be carry-over from other donors' samples. V is TRBV18 and J is TRBJ2-4; a weak D match, TRBD2 (5 bases). Sequencing was done on a sample of PBMCs. CDR3 sequence reads: CASSPPEASRLNIQYF. The CDR3 DNA is TGTGCCAGCTCACCACCGGAGGCCTCTAGGCTAAACATTCAGTACTTC. Complete variable domain (other parts from reference TRBV18 and TRBJ2-4): NAGVMQNPRHLVRRRGQEARLRCSPMKGHSHVYWYRQLPEEGLKFMVYLQKENIIDESGMPKERFSAEFPKEGPSILRIQQVVRGDSAAYFCASSPPEASRLNIQYFGAGTRLSVL.